This record concerns one TCR beta chain sequence. This sample is drawn from a study of radiation and T cells in renal cell carcinoma. The time point: baseline pretreatment blood. Indicated treatment: 15 Gy SBRT to primary tumor, nephrectomy 4 weeks later. Clear cell pathology was present in this patient's renal cell carcinoma. The CDR3 spans 17 residues. The germline V and J ends were trimmed by 1 base and 0 bases, with 12 bases remaining between them. Germline V lookup: CDR1 SGHTA, CDR2 FQGNSA. The repertoire was sequenced with immunoSEQ multiplex PCR; TCRdb's copy has only in-frame clones and lacks some. The sample shows about 140,000 clones, roughly 80% of them seen only once.

Here the sequenced sample was blood, taken from a patient whose treatment included radiotherapy and nephrectomy. This TCR came from a woman aged 50 to 60 with renal cell carcinoma. V gene TRBV7-2 combines with J gene TRBJ2-2, with no clear D. Here the CDR3 reads CASSLVQPTSNTGELFF. As DNA, the CDR3 is TGTGCCAGCAGCTTAGTTCAGCCTACCTCGAACACCGGGGAGCTGTTTTTT. The whole variable domain, remainder taken from reference TRBV7-2 and TRBJ2-2, is GAGVSQSPSNKVTEKGKDVELRCDPISGHTALYWYRQSLGQGLEFLIYFQGNSAPDKSGLPSDRFSAERTGGSVSTLTIQRTQQEDSAVYLCASSLVQPTSNTGELFFGEGSRLTVL.